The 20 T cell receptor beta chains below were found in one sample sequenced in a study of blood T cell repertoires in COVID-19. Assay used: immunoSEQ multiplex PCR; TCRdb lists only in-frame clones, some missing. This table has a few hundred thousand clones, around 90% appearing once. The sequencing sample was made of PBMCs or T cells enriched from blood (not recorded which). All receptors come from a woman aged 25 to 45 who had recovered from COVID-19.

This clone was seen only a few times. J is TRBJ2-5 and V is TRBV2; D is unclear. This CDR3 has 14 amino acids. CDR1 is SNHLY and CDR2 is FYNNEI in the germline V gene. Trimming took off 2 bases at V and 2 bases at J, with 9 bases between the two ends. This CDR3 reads CASSEKWQQETQYF. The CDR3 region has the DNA TGTGCCAGCAGTGAAAAGTGGCAGCAAGAGACCCAGTACTTC.

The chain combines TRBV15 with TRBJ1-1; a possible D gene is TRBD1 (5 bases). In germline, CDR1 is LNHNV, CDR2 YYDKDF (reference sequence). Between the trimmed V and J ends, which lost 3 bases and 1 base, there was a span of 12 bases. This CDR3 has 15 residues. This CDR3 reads CATSRPWRGNTEAFF. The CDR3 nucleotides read TGTGCCACCAGCAGGCCGTGGAGGGGGAACACTGAAGCTTTCTTT.

DNA of the CDR3: TGTGCCAGCAGCCACAGGGATTTCGGCTATGGCTACACCTTC. As protein: CASSHRDFGYGYTF. The J gene is TRBJ1-2, the V gene TRBV5-4; D may be TRBD1 (6 bases). CDR3 size: 14 residues. Germline CDR1 and CDR2: SGHNT and YYREEE (reference sequence). V dropped 4 bases and J dropped 4 bases, with 14 bases sitting between them.

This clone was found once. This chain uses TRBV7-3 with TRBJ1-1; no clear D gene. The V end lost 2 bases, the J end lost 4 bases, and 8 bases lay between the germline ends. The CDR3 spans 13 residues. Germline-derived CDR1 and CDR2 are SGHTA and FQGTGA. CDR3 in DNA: TGTGCCAGCAGCTTAGGAGCTGTCACTGAAGCTTTCTTT. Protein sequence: CASSLGAVTEAFF.

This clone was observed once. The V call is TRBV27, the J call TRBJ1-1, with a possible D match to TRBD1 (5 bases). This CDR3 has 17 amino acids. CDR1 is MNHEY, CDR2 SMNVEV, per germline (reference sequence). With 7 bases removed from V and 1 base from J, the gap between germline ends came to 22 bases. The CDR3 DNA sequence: TGTGCCAGCACTGTTTTTGGGTCAGGGTATAAGAACACTGAAGCTTTCTTT. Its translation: CASTVFGSGYKNTEAFF.

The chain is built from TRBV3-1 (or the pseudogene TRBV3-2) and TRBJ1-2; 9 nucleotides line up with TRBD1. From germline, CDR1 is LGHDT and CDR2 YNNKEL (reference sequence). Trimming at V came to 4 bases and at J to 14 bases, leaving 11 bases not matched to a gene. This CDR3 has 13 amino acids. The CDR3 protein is CASSPRDRATRTF. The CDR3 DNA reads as TGTGCCAGCAGCCCCCGGGACAGGGCAACGAGGACCTTC.

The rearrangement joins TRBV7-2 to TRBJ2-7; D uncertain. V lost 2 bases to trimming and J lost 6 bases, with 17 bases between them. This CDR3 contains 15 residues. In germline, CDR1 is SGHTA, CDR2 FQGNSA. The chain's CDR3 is CASSLNSPNPLEQYF. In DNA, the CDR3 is TGTGCCAGCAGCTTAAACTCCCCGAACCCGCTCGAGCAGTACTTC.

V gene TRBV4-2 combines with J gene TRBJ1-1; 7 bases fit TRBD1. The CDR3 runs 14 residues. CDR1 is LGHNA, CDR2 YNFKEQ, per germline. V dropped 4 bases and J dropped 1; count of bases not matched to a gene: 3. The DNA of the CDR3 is TGTGCCAGCAGCCCGGGACAGCGGAACACTGAAGCTTTCTTT. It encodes CASSPGQRNTEAFF.

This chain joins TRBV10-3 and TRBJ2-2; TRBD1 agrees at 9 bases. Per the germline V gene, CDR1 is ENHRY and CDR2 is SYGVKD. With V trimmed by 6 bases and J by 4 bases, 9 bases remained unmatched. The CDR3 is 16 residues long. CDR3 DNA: TGTGCCATCAGCCCGGGACAGGGCTTTTCCACCGGGGAGCTGTTTTTT. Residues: CAISPGQGFSTGELFF.

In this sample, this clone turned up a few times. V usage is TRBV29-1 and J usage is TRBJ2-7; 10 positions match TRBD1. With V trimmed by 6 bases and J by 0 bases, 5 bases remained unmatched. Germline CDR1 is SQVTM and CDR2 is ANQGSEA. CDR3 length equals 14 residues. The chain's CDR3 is CSVGGTGDSYEQYF. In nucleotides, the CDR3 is TGCAGCGTGGGAGGGACAGGGGACTCCTACGAGCAGTACTTC.

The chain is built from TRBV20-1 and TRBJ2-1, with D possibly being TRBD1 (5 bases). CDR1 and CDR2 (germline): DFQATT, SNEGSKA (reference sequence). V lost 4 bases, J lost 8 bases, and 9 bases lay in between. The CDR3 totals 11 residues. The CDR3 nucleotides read TGCAGTGCTAAGACAGTGGATGAGCAGTTCTTC. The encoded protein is CSAKTVDEQFF.

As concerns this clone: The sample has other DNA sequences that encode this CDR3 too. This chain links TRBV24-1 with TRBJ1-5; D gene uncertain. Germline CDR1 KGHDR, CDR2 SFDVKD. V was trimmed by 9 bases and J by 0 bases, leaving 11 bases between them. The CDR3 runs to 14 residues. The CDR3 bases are TGTGCCACCTCAGGTACGGATAGCAATCAGCCCCAGCATTTT. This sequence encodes CATSGTDSNQPQHF.

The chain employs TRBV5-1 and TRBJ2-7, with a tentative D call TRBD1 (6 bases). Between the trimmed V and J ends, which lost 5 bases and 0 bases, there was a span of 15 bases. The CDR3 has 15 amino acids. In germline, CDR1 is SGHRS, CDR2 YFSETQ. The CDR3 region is CASRLTDRSSYEQYF. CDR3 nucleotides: TGCGCCAGCAGACTTACTGACAGGTCCTCCTACGAGCAGTACTTC.

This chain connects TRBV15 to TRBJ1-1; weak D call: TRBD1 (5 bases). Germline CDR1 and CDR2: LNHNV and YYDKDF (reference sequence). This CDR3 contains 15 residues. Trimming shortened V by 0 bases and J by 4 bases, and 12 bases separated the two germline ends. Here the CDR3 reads CATSRDNGARTEAFF. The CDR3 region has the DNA TGTGCCACCAGCAGAGATAATGGGGCTCGCACTGAAGCTTTCTTT.

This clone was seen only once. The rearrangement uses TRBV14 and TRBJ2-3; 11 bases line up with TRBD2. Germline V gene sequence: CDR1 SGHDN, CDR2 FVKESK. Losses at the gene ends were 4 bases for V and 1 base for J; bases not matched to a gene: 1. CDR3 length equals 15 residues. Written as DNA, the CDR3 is TGTGCCAGCAGCCTACTAGCGGGGGGCACAGATACGCAGTATTTT. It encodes CASSLLAGGTDTQYF.

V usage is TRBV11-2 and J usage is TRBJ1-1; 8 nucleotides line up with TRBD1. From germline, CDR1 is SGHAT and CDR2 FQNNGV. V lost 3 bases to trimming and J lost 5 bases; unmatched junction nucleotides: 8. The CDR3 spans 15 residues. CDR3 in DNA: TGTGCCAGCAGCTTGACCGGACAGGGCGATACTGAAGCTTTCTTT. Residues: CASSLTGQGDTEAFF.

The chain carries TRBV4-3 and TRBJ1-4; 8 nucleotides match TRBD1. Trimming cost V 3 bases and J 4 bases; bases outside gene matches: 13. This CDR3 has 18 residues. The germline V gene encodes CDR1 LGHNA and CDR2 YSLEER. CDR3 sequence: CASSQASTGEGGNEKLFF. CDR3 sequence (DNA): TGCGCCAGCAGCCAGGCCTCGACAGGGGAGGGGGGTAATGAAAAACTGTTTTTT.

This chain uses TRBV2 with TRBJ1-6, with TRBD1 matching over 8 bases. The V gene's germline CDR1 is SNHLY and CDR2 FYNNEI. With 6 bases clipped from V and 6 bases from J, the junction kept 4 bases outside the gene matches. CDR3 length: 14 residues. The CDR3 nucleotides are TGTGCCAGCAGGAAGACAGGGGTTAATTCACCCCTCCACTTT. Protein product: CASRKTGVNSPLHF.

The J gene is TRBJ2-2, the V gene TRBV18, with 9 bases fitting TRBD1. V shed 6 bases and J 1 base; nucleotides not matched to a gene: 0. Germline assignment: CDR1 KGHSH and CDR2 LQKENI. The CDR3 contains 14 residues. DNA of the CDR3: TGTGCCAGCTCGGGACAGGGGAACACCGGGGAGCTGTTTTTT. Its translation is CASSGQGNTGELFF.

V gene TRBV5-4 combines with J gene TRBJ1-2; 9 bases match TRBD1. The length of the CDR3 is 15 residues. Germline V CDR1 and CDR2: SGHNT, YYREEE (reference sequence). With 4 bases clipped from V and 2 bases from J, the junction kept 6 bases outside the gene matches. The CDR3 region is CASSIQGAENYGYTF. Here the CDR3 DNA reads TGTGCCAGCAGCATACAGGGGGCGGAAAACTATGGCTACACCTTC. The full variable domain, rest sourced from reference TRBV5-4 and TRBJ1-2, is ETGVTQSPTHLIKTRGQQVTLRCSSQSGHNTVSWYQQALGQGPQFIFQYYREEENGRGNFPPRFSGLQFPNYSSELNVNALELDDSALYLCASSIQGAENYGYTFGSGTRLTVV.